Listed below are T cell receptor beta chains from one sample, sequenced in a study of cytomegalovirus exposure and HLA in healthy donors. Sequencing used immunoSEQ multiplex PCR; TCRdb keeps in-frame clones, though not all of them. This table has approximately 130,000 clones, roughly 83% appearing once. The sample taken for sequencing was PBMCs. These receptors all stem from a man aged 35 to 55 in good health and CMV-seronegative. Both conserved end residues are part of each CDR3. The order of the fields is V gene, clone size, D gene, J gene, CDR3 DNA, CDR3 protein. D genes are given only for firm matches. For some rows the clone size is stated as once, few or many, or as a class when expanded; others skip it.

TRBV5-1	.	TRBD2	TRBJ2-7	TGCGCCAGCAGCGCCTCGGGGGGTGGCTACGAGCAGTACTTC	CASSASGGGYEQYF
TRBV6-4	.	TRBD2	TRBJ2-3	TGTGCCAGCAGTGACTCCGGGCTAGCGGGAGATACGCAGTATTTT	CASSDSGLAGDTQYF
TRBV2	.	.	TRBJ2-5	TGTGCCAGCAGTGAACCCCGACTAGGGAAGGCCCAAGAGACCCAGTACTTC	CASSEPRLGKAQETQYF
TRBV6-5	.	.	TRBJ1-2	TGTGCCAGCAGACAACAGTACGACTATGGCTACACCTTC	CASRQQYDYGYTF
TRBV28	.	.	TRBJ1-6	TGTGCCAGCAGTTTGGAGCTCAGGGCCTATAATTCACCCCTCCACTTT	CASSLELRAYNSPLHF
TRBV27	.	.	TRBJ1-1	TGTGCCAGCAGCTCAGGGTGGGTGAACACTGAAGCTTTCTTT	CASSSGWVNTEAFF
TRBV19	.	TRBD1	TRBJ2-7	TGTGCCAGTAGTACACAGGGGTCTACAGAGCAGTACTTC	CASSTQGSTEQYF
TRBV6-5	.	TRBD1	TRBJ2-7	TGTGCCAGCAGTTACCGGGACAGGGGGTTTGAGCAGTACTTC	CASSYRDRGFEQYF
TRBV6-5	.	.	TRBJ1-3	TGTGCCAGCGCGAGGGGAAACACCATATATTTT	CASARGNTIYF
TRBV7-2	once	.	TRBJ2-3	TGTGCCAGCAGCTTAGTAGCGGATTCTAGCACAGATACGCAGTATTTT	CASSLVADSSTDTQYF
TRBV27	once	.	TRBJ1-1	TGTGCCAGCAGTTTGGAGTCAGGGGCTAACACTGAAGCTTTCTTT	CASSLESGANTEAFF
TRBV5-1	.	TRBD1	TRBJ2-1	TGCGCCAGCGGCCAGGGACAGATCTCCTACAATGAGCAGTTCTTC	CASGQGQISYNEQFF
TRBV2	.	TRBD1	TRBJ1-2	TGTGCCAGCACCCAGGACAGGGCCGATGGCTACACCTTC	CASTQDRADGYTF
TRBV4-1	.	.	TRBJ2-4	TGCGCCAGCAGCCAAGTAGGGGCCCACATTCAGTACTTC	CASSQVGAHIQYF
TRBV7-9	.	.	TRBJ1-1	TGTGCCAGCAGCTTATTACTCCCAACGGCGGATAACACTGAAGCTTTCTTT	CASSLLLPTADNTEAFF
TRBV11-3	few	.	TRBJ1-5	TGTGCCAGCAGCTCAAGGGGGCCCCAGCATTTT	CASSSRGPQHF
TRBV5-1	.	TRBD2	TRBJ2-3	TGCGCCAGCAGCTTGCGGCTAGCGGGCGTCACAGATACGCAGTATTTT	CASSLRLAGVTDTQYF
TRBV5-1	.	TRBD1	TRBJ1-6	TGCGCCAGCAGCTTGGCGGCCGGAGGGGGCAGTTTGAATTCACCCCTCCACTTT	CASSLAAGGGSLNSPLHF
TRBV5-6	.	TRBD2	TRBJ2-3	TGTGCCAGCAGCTTGGCCGGGGGGAGGGGAGATACGCAGTATTTT	CASSLAGGRGDTQYF
TRBV19	.	TRBD2	TRBJ2-2	TGTGCCAGTAGTATAAGGAGCGGGGATAACACCGGGGAGCTGTTTTTT	CASSIRSGDNTGELFF
TRBV21-1	.	.	TRBJ2-5	TGTGCCAGCGGTTATGGGGACAGGGCGTACCAAGAGACCCAGTACTTC	CASGYGDRAYQETQYF
TRBV7-9	.	TRBD2	TRBJ2-1	TGTGCCAGCACCCAGACTAGCGGGATCAACAATGAGCAGTTCTTC	CASTQTSGINNEQFF
TRBV5-6	.	.	TRBJ1-5	TGTGCCAGCAGCTTGGCAGGGGTAAGCTATAGCAATCAGCCCCAGCATTTT	CASSLAGVSYSNQPQHF
TRBV6-1	.	TRBD2	TRBJ2-3	TGTGCCAGCAGTGAACGAAGCGGGGGGAAGGATACGCAGTATTTT	CASSERSGGKDTQYF
TRBV15	.	.	TRBJ1-2	TGTGCCACCAGCAGAGATACAGAGACTACGGACTATGGCTACACCTTC	CATSRDTETTDYGYTF
TRBV7-6	.	TRBD2	TRBJ2-1	TGTGCCAGCAGCGTACTAGCGGGAGAGGGAAATGAGCAGTTCTTC	CASSVLAGEGNEQFF
TRBV15	.	.	TRBJ1-3	TGTGCCACCAGCAGTTGGTCACAGGGAAACACCATATATTTT	CATSSWSQGNTIYF
TRBV5-5	.	.	TRBJ1-1	TGTGCCAGCAGCTTGGCTGCAGCCTGGAGCACTGAAGCTTTCTTT	CASSLAAAWSTEAFF
TRBV5-1	few	TRBD1	TRBJ1-2	TGCGCCAGCAGGACCGGGACAGGGGGCCTCTATGGCTACACCTTC	CASRTGTGGLYGYTF
TRBV7-9	few	.	TRBJ1-2	TGTTCCAGCAGCTTCGGGGATAACTATGGCTACACCTTC	CSSSFGDNYGYTF
TRBV11-2	.	.	TRBJ2-2	TGTGCCAGCAGCTTCGTTCAGGGTGTTATATCCGGGGAGCTGTTTTTT	CASSFVQGVISGELFF
TRBV7-9	.	TRBD2	TRBJ2-2	TGTTCCAGCAGCGGACTAGCGGGGTCCTTGGGAACCGGGGAGCTGTTTTTT	CSSSGLAGSLGTGELFF
TRBV7-3	few	TRBD1	TRBJ2-2	TGTGCCAGCAGCCGTTCCTCCGGGACAGGGGGGAGCGGGGAGCTGTTTTTT	CASSRSSGTGGSGELFF
TRBV7-2	.	.	TRBJ1-5	TGTGCCAGCATCCTAAACCGGGGTCAGCCCCAGCATTTT	CASILNRGQPQHF
TRBV18	.	.	TRBJ1-1	TGTGCCAGCTCACAGGAGGCGAACACTGAAGCTTTCTTT	CASSQEANTEAFF
TRBV6-5	.	.	TRBJ1-1	TGTGCCAGCAGTTACGGCCAGGGGAACACTGAAGCTTTCTTT	CASSYGQGNTEAFF
TRBV18	.	.	TRBJ1-2	TGTGCCAGCTCACCAGGTCCTGGCAGTATCTATGGCTACACCTTC	CASSPGPGSIYGYTF
TRBV27	.	TRBD1	TRBJ1-6	TGTGCCAGCAGTCCCCGGACAGGGGATAATTCACCCCTCCACTTT	CASSPRTGDNSPLHF
TRBV7-3	.	.	TRBJ2-7	TGTGCCAGCAGCCGTAGCGGAGCCGACTACGAGCAGTACTTC	CASSRSGADYEQYF
TRBV6-5	.	TRBD1	TRBJ2-3	TGTGCCAGCAGTTCAACCAAGGGGGCAATGGATACGCAGTATTTT	CASSSTKGAMDTQYF
TRBV7-8	.	TRBD2	TRBJ2-3	TGTGCCAGCAGCTTAGTAGCGGGGGGGCCGGGAGATACGCAGTATTTT	CASSLVAGGPGDTQYF
TRBV9	.	TRBD1	TRBJ1-4	TGTGCCAGCAGCGTAAGGGGACAGGGACTATCTAATGAAAAACTGTTTTTT	CASSVRGQGLSNEKLFF
TRBV7-6	.	TRBD1	TRBJ1-2	TGTGCCAGCAGCTCAAGGGACAGCGGGGGCTACACCTTC	CASSSRDSGGYTF
TRBV4-3	.	TRBD1	TRBJ2-2	TGCGCCAGCAGCCCTTCCAGGGGGCTGGCCGGGGAGCTGTTTTTT	CASSPSRGLAGELFF
TRBV9	.	.	TRBJ1-5	TGTGCCAGCAGCGAGGGGGGGCGTCAGCCCCAGCATTTT	CASSEGGRQPQHF
TRBV27	once	TRBD1	TRBJ2-7	TGTGCCAGCAGTCCGGACAGGAACTTTTACGAGCAGTACTTC	CASSPDRNFYEQYF
TRBV5-1	.	.	TRBJ1-2	TGCGCCAGCAGCTTGGCCGGAGGGGAGTGGGACTATGGCTACACCTTC	CASSLAGGEWDYGYTF
TRBV29-1	.	TRBD2	TRBJ2-1	TGCAGCGTTGCCCTAAGACTAGCGGGTACTGACTCCTACAATGAGCAGTTCTTC	CSVALRLAGTDSYNEQFF
TRBV5-1	.	TRBD2	TRBJ2-1	TGCGCCAGCAGCTTAGGCGGGAGGGCCAATGAGCAGTTCTTC	CASSLGGRANEQFF
TRBV4-3	.	.	TRBJ2-1	TGCGCCAGCAGCCAATGGAGGGATGGTGAGCAGTTCTTC	CASSQWRDGEQFF
TRBV4-1	.	TRBD1	TRBJ2-1	TGCGCCAGCAGCCCCCGACAGGGGGATTACAATGAGCAGTTCTTC	CASSPRQGDYNEQFF
TRBV6-5	.	TRBD1	TRBJ2-7	TGTGCCAGCAGTTACCAGGGGGCCTACGAGCAGTACTTC	CASSYQGAYEQYF
TRBV5-4	.	.	TRBJ1-2	TGTGCCAGCAGCTGGGACTCCGCGGGGTATGGCTACACCTTC	CASSWDSAGYGYTF
TRBV28	.	TRBD1	TRBJ1-3	TGTGCCTCGCACAGGGGGCTTGGGGGAAACACCATATATTTT	CASHRGLGGNTIYF
TRBV5-1	.	.	TRBJ2-7	TGCGCCAGCAGCTTGGCCAGGGGCAACTACGAGCAGTACTTC	CASSLARGNYEQYF
TRBV5-1	.	.	TRBJ2-1	TGCGCCAGCAGCTCTAGCACCCAAGGCAATGAGCAGTTCTTC	CASSSSTQGNEQFF
TRBV2	.	.	TRBJ1-6	TGTGCCAGCAGTGAACGGCAGGGATCTTCACCCCTCCACTTT	CASSERQGSSPLHF